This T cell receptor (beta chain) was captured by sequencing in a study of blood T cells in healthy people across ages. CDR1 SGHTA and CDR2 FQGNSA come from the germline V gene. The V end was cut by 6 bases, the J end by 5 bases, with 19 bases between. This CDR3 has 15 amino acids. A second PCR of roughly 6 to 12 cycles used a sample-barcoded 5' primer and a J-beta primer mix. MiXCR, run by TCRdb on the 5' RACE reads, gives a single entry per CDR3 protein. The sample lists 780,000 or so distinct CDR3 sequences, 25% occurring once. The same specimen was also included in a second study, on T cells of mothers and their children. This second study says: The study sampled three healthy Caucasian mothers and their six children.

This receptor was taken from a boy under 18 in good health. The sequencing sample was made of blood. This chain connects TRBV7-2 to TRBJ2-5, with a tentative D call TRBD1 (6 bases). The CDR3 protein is CASRPRLVGAETQYF. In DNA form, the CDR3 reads TGTGCCAGCAGACCTAGGCTAGTGGGGGCGGAGACCCAGTACTTC.